This section outlines one T cell receptor beta chain sequence together with its context. Antigen specificity is unknown. The germline CDR1 and CDR2 sequences are SEHNR and FQNEAQ (reference sequence). V was shortened by 2 bases and J by 3 bases, with 11 bases between the two germline ends. This CDR3 comprises 15 residues. This sample is part of a study of blood T cells in healthy people across ages. General observations from the study: Significant beta diversity loss was already apparent by age roughly 40, declining roughly linearly. Those diversity estimates obtained from one million T cells were thought to be underestimates.

Then a second PCR, running roughly 7 to 12 cycles, was carried out with a sample-barcoded 5' primer and a J-beta primer mix. TCRdb independently ran MiXCR on the 5' RACE reads; one entry per CDR3 protein. The sample lists 1,500,000 or so distinct CDR3 sequences, around 40% occurring once. The sample taken for sequencing was blood. This receptor was obtained from a woman aged 18-35 years in good health. The chain joins TRBV7-9 to TRBJ2-1; the D gene is possibly TRBD2 (5 bases). CDR3 residues: CASSLRGPNYNEQFF. The CDR3 DNA reads TGTGCCAGCAGCTTACGCGGGCCTAACTACAATGAGCAGTTCTTC.